This T cell receptor (beta chain) derives from a study of beta chain features in type 1 diabetes. This clone has just a few counts. Its antigen is not identified. The study's findings and limits: The analysis here could not establish whether HLA type shapes TCRB rearrangement.

Expressed TCRB transcripts got sequenced, as all isolated RNA was reverse transcribed. Here immunoSEQ multiplex PCR was the method, and the copy in TCRdb shows in-frame clones only, minus some. This table has 300,000 to 450,000 clones, less than 20% appearing once. The sequence derives from a woman aged 18-29 years in good health. Sequenced input: naive CD4+ T cells from blood.

DNA of the CDR3: TGTGCCAGCAGAGAACGGACAGGGGGCGGCGAGCAGTACTTC. Translating gives CASRERTGGGEQYF. The rearrangement joins TRBV2 to TRBJ2-7; 11 bases are a match to TRBD1. Germline-derived CDR1 and CDR2 are SNHLY and FYNNEI. Trimming at V came to 6 bases and at J to 6 bases, leaving 7 bases not matched to a gene. This CDR3 spans 14 amino acids.